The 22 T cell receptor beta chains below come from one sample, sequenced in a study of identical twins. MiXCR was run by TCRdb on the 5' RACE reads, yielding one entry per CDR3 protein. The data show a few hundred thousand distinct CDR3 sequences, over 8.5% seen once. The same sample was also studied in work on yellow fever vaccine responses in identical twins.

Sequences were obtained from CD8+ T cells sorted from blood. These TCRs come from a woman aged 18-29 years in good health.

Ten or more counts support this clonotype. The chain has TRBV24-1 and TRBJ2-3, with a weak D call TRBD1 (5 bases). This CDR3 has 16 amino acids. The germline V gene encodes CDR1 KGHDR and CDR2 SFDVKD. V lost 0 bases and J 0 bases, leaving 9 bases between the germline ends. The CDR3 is CATSDLGASSTDTQYF. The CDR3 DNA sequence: TGTGCCACCAGTGATTTGGGGGCCTCTAGCACAGATACGCAGTATTTT.

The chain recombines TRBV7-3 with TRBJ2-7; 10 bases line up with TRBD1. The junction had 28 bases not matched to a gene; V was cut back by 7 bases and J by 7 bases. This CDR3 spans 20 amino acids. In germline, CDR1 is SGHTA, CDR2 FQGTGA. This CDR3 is CASTPRLDRGKDKSRGEQYF. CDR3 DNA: TGTGCCAGCACCCCAAGGTTGGACAGGGGGAAGGATAAATCGAGGGGAGAGCAGTACTTC.

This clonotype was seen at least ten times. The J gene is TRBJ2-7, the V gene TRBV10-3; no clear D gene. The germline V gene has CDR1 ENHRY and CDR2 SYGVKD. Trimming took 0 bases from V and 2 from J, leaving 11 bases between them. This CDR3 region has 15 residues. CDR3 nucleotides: TGTGCCATCAGTGAGTCGAGGACCGGACCCTACGAGCAGTACTTC. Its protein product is CAISESRTGPYEQYF.

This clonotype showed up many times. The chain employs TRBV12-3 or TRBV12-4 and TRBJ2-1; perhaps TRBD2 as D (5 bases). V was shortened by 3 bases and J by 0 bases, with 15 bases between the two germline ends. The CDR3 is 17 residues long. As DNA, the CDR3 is TGTGCCAGCAGTTTTCATTCTAGCCGGAGCTCCTACAATGAGCAGTTCTTC. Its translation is CASSFHSSRSSYNEQFF.

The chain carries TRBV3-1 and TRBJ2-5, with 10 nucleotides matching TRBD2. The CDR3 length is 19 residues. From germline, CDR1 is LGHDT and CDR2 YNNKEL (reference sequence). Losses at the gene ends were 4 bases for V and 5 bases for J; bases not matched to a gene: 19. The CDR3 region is CASSPGTSASIRNWETQYF. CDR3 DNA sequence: TGTGCCAGCAGCCCCGGGACTAGCGCTAGTATCAGAAATTGGGAGACCCAGTACTTC.

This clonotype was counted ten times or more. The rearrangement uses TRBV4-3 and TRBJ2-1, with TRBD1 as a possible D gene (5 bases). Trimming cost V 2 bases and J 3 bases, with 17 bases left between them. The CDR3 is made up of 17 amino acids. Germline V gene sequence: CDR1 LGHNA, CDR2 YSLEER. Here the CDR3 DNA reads TGCGCCAGCAGCCAAAATCTTAGGGGCAGGGACTACAATGAGCAGTTCTTC. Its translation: CASSQNLRGRDYNEQFF.

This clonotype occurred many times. CDR3 bases: TGTGCCAGCAGCCTTGGACAGGGCAATGAGCAGTTCTTC. Protein: CASSLGQGNEQFF. The chain carries TRBV11-3 and TRBJ2-1, with TRBD1 identical over 8 bases. V lost 5 bases, J lost 6 bases, and 3 bases stayed unmatched. The CDR3 has 13 amino acids. Germline CDR1 reads SGHNT; CDR2 reads YENEEA.

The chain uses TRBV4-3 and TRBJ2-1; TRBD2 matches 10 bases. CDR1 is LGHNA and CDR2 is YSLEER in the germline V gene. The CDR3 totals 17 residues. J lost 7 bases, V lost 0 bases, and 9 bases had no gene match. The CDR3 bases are TGCGCCAGCAGCCAAGAATTGAGCGGGAGGGCCGGAAATGAGCAGTTCTTC. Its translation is CASSQELSGRAGNEQFF.

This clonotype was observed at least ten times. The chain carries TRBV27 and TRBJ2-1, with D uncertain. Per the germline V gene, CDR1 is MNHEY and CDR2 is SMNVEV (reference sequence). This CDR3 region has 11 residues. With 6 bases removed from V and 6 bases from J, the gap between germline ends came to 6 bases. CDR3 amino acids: CASSQSNEQFF. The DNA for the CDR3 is TGTGCCAGCAGCCAGAGCAATGAGCAGTTCTTC.

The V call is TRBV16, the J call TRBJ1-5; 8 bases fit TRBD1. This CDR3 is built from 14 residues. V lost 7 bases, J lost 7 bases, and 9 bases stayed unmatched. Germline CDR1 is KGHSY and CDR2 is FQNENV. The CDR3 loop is CASKIGQGRQPQHF. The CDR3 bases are TGTGCCAGCAAGATCGGACAGGGCAGACAGCCCCAGCATTTT. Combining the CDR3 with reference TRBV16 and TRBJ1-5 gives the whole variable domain GEEVAQTPKHLVRGEGQKAKLYCAPIKGHSYVFWYQQVLKNEFKFLISFQNENVFDETGMPKERFSAKCLPNSPCSLEIQATKLEDSAVYFCASKIGQGRQPQHFGDGTRLSIL.

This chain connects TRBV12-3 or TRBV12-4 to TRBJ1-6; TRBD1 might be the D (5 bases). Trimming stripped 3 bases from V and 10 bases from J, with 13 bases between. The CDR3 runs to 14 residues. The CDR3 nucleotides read TGTGCCAGCAGTTTGGGGACGGGGGGATCACCCCTCCACTTT. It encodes CASSLGTGGSPLHF.

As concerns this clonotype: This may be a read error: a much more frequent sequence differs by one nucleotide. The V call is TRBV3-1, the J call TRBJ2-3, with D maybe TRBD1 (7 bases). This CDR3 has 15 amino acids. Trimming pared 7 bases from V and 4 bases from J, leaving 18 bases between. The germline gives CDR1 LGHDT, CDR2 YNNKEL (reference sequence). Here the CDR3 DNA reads TGTGCCAGCACCCAGGGGGGACTCAGCCCAGATACGCAGTATTTT. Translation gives CASTQGGLSPDTQYF.

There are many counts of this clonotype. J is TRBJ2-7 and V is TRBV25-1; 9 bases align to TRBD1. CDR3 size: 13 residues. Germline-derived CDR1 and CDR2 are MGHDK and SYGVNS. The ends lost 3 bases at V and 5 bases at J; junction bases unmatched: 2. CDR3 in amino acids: CASSEGQGDEQYF. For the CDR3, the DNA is TGTGCCAGCAGTGAGGGACAGGGAGACGAGCAGTACTTC.

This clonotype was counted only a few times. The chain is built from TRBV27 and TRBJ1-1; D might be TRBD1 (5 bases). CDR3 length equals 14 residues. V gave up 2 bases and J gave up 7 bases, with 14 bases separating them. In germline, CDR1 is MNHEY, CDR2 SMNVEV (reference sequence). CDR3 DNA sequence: TGTGCCAGCAGTTTAGGGACGGGGTGGAGTGAAGCTTTCTTT. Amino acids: CASSLGTGWSEAFF.

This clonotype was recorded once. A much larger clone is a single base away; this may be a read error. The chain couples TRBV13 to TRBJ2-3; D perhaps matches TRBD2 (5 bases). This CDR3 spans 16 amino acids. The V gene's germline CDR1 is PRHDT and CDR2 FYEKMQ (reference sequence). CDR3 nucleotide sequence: TGTGCCAGCAGCCCTCGGACGGGTGCTAGCACAGATACGCGGTATTTT. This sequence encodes CASSPRTGASTDTRYF.

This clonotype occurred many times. The CDR3 coding sequence is TGTGCCAGCAGTCCCGGACTAGCGGGGTATGTTACGCAGTATTTT. Protein: CASSPGLAGYVTQYF. The chain recombines TRBV12-3 or TRBV12-4 with TRBJ2-3; 12 bases align to TRBD2. Losses at the gene ends were 5 bases for V and 8 bases for J; bases not matched to a gene: 8. The CDR3 sequence is 15 residues long.

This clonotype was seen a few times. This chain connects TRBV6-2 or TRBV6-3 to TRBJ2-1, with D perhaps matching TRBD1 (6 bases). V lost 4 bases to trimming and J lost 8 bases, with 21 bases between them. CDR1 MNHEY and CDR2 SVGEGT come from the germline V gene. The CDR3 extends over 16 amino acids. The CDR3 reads CASSSLNQGRGDEQFF. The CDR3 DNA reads TGTGCCAGCAGTTCCTTAAACCAGGGGAGAGGCGATGAGCAGTTCTTC.

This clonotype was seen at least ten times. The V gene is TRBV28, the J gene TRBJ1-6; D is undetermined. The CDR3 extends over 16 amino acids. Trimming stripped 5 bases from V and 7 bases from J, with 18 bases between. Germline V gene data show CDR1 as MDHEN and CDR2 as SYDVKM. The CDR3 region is CASSPTVPAGNSPLHF. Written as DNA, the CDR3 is TGTGCCAGCAGTCCTACGGTACCGGCTGGGAATTCACCCCTCCACTTT. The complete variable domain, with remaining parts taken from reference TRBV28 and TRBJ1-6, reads DVKVTQSSRYLVKRTGEKVFLECVQDMDHENMFWYRQDPGLGLRLIYFSYDVKMKEKGDIPEGYSVSREKKERFSLILESASTNQTSMYLCASSPTVPAGNSPLHFGNGTRLTVT.

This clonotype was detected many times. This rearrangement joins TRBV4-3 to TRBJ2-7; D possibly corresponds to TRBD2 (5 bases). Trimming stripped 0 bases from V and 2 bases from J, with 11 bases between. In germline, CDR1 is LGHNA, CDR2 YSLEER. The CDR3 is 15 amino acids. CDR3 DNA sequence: TGCGCCAGCAGCCAAGATGATGACGGGACCTACGAGCAGTACTTC. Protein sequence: CASSQDDDGTYEQYF.

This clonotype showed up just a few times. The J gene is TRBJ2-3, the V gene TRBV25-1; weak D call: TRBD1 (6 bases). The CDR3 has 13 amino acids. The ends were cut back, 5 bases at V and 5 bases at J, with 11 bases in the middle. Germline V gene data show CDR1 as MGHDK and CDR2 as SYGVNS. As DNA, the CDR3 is TGTGCCAGCAGTATGGACAGTATAGATACGCAGTATTTT. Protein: CASSMDSIDTQYF. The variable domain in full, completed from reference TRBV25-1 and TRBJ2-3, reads EADIYQTPRYLVIGTGKKITLECSQTMGHDKMYWYQQDPGMELHLIHYSYGVNSTEKGDLSSESTVSRIRTEHFPLTLESARPSHTSQYLCASSMDSIDTQYFGPGTRLTVL.

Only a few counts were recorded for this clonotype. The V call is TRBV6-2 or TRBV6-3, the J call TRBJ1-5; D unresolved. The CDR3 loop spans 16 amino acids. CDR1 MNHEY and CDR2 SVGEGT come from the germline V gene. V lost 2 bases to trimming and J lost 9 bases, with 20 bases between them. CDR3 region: CASSYGLGVSDGPQHF. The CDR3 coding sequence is TGTGCCAGCAGTTACGGTTTGGGAGTATCGGATGGGCCCCAGCATTTT.

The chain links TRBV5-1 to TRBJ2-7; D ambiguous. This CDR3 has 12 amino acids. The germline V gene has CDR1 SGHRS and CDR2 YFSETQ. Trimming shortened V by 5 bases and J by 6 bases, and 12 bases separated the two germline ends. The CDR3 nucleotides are TGCGCCAGCAGACTAACCGGTGCCGAGCAGTACTTC. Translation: CASRLTGAEQYF. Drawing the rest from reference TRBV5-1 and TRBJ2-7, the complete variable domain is KAGVTQTPRYLIKTRGQQVTLSCSPISGHRSVSWYQQTPGQGLQFLFEYFSETQRNKGNFPGRFSGRQFSNSRSEMNVSTLELGDSALYLCASRLTGAEQYFGPGTRLTVT.